A selection of T cell receptor beta chains follows, all from one sample in a study of post-analysis software for immune sequencing data. One entry per CDR3 protein, called by TCRdb with MiXCR from the PCR reads. The sample includes roughly 430,000 distinct CDR3 sequences, approximately 38% of them seen just once. The sequencing input was blood. Receptor source: a girl aged 2 to 9 with multiple sclerosis. Each CDR3 is given with its conserved first and last residue. D genes are given only for firm matches. Where a row states a size, it is once, few, many or the class of an expanded clone; other rows omit it.

V gene: TRBV30
D gene: NA
clone size: NA
J gene: TRBJ2-7
CDR3 protein: CACEPPLVYEQYF
CDR3 DNA: TGTGCCTGTGAACCCCCCCTAGTCTACGAGCAGTACTTC

V gene: TRBV7-8
D gene: NA
clone size: NA
J gene: TRBJ2-3
CDR3 protein: CASITQGWSTDTQYF
CDR3 DNA: TGTGCCAGCATCACCCAGGGGTGGAGTACAGATACGCAGTATTTT

V gene: TRBV10-3
D gene: NA
clone size: NA
J gene: TRBJ2-7
CDR3 protein: CAISSVTYEQDF
CDR3 DNA: TGTGCCATCAGTTCCGTAACCTACGAGCAGGACTTC

V gene: TRBV7-9
D gene: TRBD2
clone size: NA
J gene: TRBJ2-1
CDR3 protein: CASSLGGGWLFF
CDR3 DNA: TGTGCCAGCAGCTTAGGCGGGGGGTGGCTGTTCTTC

V gene: TRBV24-1
D gene: NA
clone size: few
J gene: TRBJ2-1
CDR3 protein: CATSDLGQGRHEQFF
CDR3 DNA: TGTGCCACCAGTGATTTAGGCCAGGGGAGGCATGAGCAGTTCTTC

V gene: TRBV7-3
D gene: NA
clone size: NA
J gene: TRBJ2-5
CDR3 protein: CASSSNQGGTQYF
CDR3 DNA: TGTGCCAGCAGCTCCAATCAGGGGGGGACCCAGTACTTC

V gene: TRBV18
D gene: TRBD1
clone size: NA
J gene: TRBJ2-1
CDR3 protein: CASSPDRVNNEQFF
CDR3 DNA: TGTGCCAGCTCACCCGACAGGGTGAACAATGAGCAGTTCTTC

V gene: TRBV20-1
D gene: NA
clone size: NA
J gene: TRBJ2-5
CDR3 protein: CSARGGPEETQYF
CDR3 DNA: TGCAGTGCCAGGGGAGGGCCTGAGGAGACCCAGTACTTC

V gene: TRBV4-3
D gene: NA
clone size: few
J gene: TRBJ2-7
CDR3 protein: CASSPDRWSSYEQYF
CDR3 DNA: TGCGCCAGCAGCCCCGACAGATGGAGCTCCTACGAGCAGTACTTC

V gene: TRBV5-1
D gene: TRBD1
clone size: few
J gene: TRBJ1-2
CDR3 protein: CASSLDPDRVYGYTF
CDR3 DNA: TGCGCCAGCAGCTTGGACCCGGACAGGGTCTATGGCTACACCTTC

V gene: TRBV12-5
D gene: TRBD2
clone size: NA
J gene: TRBJ2-1
CDR3 protein: CASGSPRQGQGSGRSYNEQFF
CDR3 DNA: TGTGCTAGTGGTTCCCCACGACAGGGTCAGGGTAGCGGGAGGTCCTACAATGAGCAGTTCTTC

V gene: TRBV12-3/TRBV12-4
D gene: NA
clone size: NA
J gene: TRBJ1-2
CDR3 protein: CASSFKDFYGYTF
CDR3 DNA: TGTGCCAGCAGTTTCAAGGACTTTTATGGCTACACCTTC

V gene: TRBV29-1
D gene: NA
clone size: few
J gene: TRBJ2-1
CDR3 protein: CSVVRGAGYNEQFF
CDR3 DNA: TGCAGCGTTGTCCGAGGGGCCGGCTACAATGAGCAGTTCTTC

V gene: TRBV6-6
D gene: NA
clone size: NA
J gene: TRBJ1-3
CDR3 protein: CASTLDSSGNTIYF
CDR3 DNA: TGTGCCAGCACCCTGGACAGCTCTGGAAACACCATATATTTT

V gene: TRBV15
D gene: TRBD1
clone size: NA
J gene: TRBJ2-1
CDR3 protein: CATSTGTGNYNEQFF
CDR3 DNA: TGTGCCACCAGCACCGGGACAGGGAATTACAATGAGCAGTTCTTC

V gene: TRBV27
D gene: NA
clone size: NA
J gene: TRBJ2-7
CDR3 protein: CASSSNRAQSCEQYF
CDR3 DNA: TGTGCCAGCAGTTCTAACAGGGCCCAATCCTGCGAGCAGTACTTC

V gene: TRBV20-1
D gene: NA
clone size: NA
J gene: TRBJ2-1
CDR3 protein: CSVWRSTYNEQFF
CDR3 DNA: TGCAGTGTTTGGAGAAGTACTTACAATGAGCAGTTCTTC

V gene: TRBV29-1
D gene: NA
clone size: NA
J gene: TRBJ1-5
CDR3 protein: CSVVDKGNQPQHF
CDR3 DNA: TGCAGCGTTGTCGATAAGGGGAATCAGCCCCAGCATTTT

V gene: TRBV6-6
D gene: TRBD1
clone size: once
J gene: TRBJ1-2
CDR3 protein: CASSYSDRGRNGYTF
CDR3 DNA: TGTGCCAGCAGTTACTCTGACAGGGGTCGGAATGGCTACACCTTC

V gene: TRBV5-1
D gene: NA
clone size: NA
J gene: TRBJ2-7
CDR3 protein: CASRTSSYNEQYF
CDR3 DNA: TGCGCCAGCAGGACCAGCTCCTACAATGAGCAGTACTTC

V gene: TRBV9
D gene: NA
clone size: once
J gene: TRBJ2-1
CDR3 protein: CASSVAPNEQFF
CDR3 DNA: TGTGCCAGCAGCGTAGCCCCCAATGAGCAGTTCTTC

V gene: TRBV11-2
D gene: NA
clone size: NA
J gene: TRBJ2-7
CDR3 protein: CAIKDPRGGYHEQYF
CDR3 DNA: TGTGCCATCAAGGATCCCAGGGGGGGGTACCACGAGCAGTACTTC

V gene: TRBV3-1
D gene: NA
clone size: NA
J gene: TRBJ1-2
CDR3 protein: CASSQGVRDYGYTF
CDR3 DNA: TGTGCCAGCAGCCAAGGGGTGAGGGACTATGGCTACACCTTC

V gene: TRBV20-1
D gene: NA
clone size: few
J gene: TRBJ2-3
CDR3 protein: CSASHRRRDTDTQYF
CDR3 DNA: TGCAGTGCTAGTCACCGGAGACGGGACACAGATACGCAGTATTTT

V gene: TRBV7-9
D gene: NA
clone size: few
J gene: TRBJ1-1
CDR3 protein: CASMSGVTYTEAFF
CDR3 DNA: TGTGCCAGCATGTCCGGGGTCACCTACACTGAAGCTTTCTTT

V gene: TRBV7-6
D gene: TRBD2
clone size: NA
J gene: TRBJ2-1
CDR3 protein: CASSLIVAGGYNEQFF
CDR3 DNA: TGTGCCAGCAGCTTAATAGTAGCGGGAGGCTACAATGAGCAGTTCTTC

V gene: TRBV28
D gene: NA
clone size: NA
J gene: TRBJ1-4
CDR3 protein: CASTTTNEKLFF
CDR3 DNA: TGTGCCAGCACTACAACTAATGAAAAACTGTTTTTT

V gene: TRBV7-2
D gene: NA
clone size: NA
J gene: TRBJ2-5
CDR3 protein: CASSLVHKWETQYF
CDR3 DNA: TGTGCCAGCAGCTTAGTCCACAAATGGGAGACCCAGTACTTC

V gene: TRBV5-1
D gene: NA
clone size: few
J gene: TRBJ2-6
CDR3 protein: CASSLMTASAGANVLTF
CDR3 DNA: TGCGCCAGCAGCTTGATGACGGCCTCTGCTGGGGCCAACGTCCTGACTTTC